The T cell receptor beta chain under discussion was sequenced for a study of T-cell reconstitution after alpha-beta-depleted transplantation in children. Study conclusions and caveats: Reportedly, only several hundred clones from non-depleted graft cells drove alpha-beta T-cell counts at about two months. Recipient T cells and thymic progenitors that survived were the source of the high TCRbeta diversity seen at day 60 in some patients.

Construction of the TCRbeta library involved unique molecular identifiers. Via MiXCR, TCRdb re-called the PCR reads, giving one row per CDR3 protein. The sample consists of around 3,400 distinct CDR3 sequences, roughly a fifth of them appearing once. As for this clonotype: Its antigen remains unidentified.

The V gene's germline CDR1 is LGHDT and CDR2 YNNKEL (reference sequence). This CDR3 comprises 17 residues. V was pared by 11 bases and J by 4 bases, with 27 bases between. J is TRBJ2-1 and V is TRBV3-1; D may be TRBD2 (7 bases). The source is a male patient under 10 years old who had a stem cell transplant for acute lymphoblastic leukemia, so the T cells may come from the graft donor. The sequencing used PBMCs, mostly from graft donor cells, collected 60 days after TCRalphabeta/CD19-depleted stem cell transplant. CDR3: CACSQDVRRGQYNEQFF. For the CDR3, the DNA is TGTGCCTGCTCCCAAGATGTGAGGCGGGGGCAGTACAATGAGCAGTTCTTC.